This T cell receptor (beta chain) came from a study of blood T cell repertoires in COVID-19. Whole-study context: Some COVID-19 samples were acute and others convalescent; all came from the United States, Italy and Spain.

The CDR3 sequence is 14 residues long. Per the germline V gene, CDR1 is SGHRS and CDR2 is YFSETQ. Deletions cut 3 bases from V and 2 bases from J, with 12 bases between. Authors' analysis steps: Amplified reference gene primers provided the basis for estimating nucleated cell counts. Assay: immunoSEQ multiplex PCR; the TCRdb copy retains only in-frame clones and omits some. The V and J calls and clone size are taken from that table; D and trimming were inferred from the DNA. Seen here are 300,000 or so clones, 88% observed once, and the top ten hold 5.5% to 8.5%. The sample was peripheral blood. The TCR originated in a woman aged 25 to 45 who had recovered from COVID-19. The V call is TRBV5-1, the J call TRBJ2-7; D might be TRBD1 (6 bases). This CDR3 is CASSSDRRTYEQYF. The CDR3 DNA reads as TGCGCCAGCAGCTCCGACAGGCGCACCTACGAGCAGTACTTC.